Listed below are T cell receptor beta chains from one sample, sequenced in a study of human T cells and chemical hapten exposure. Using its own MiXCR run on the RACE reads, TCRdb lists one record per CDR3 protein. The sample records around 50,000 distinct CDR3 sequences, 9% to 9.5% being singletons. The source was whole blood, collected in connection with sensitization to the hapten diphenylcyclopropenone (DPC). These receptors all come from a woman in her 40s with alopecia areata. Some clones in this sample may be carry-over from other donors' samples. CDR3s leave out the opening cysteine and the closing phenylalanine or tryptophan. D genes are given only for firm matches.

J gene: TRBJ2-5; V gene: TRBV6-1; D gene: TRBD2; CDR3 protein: ASSDFPTSGGRQETQY
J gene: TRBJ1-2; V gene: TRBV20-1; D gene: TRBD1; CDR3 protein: SARPTPGTAGGYT
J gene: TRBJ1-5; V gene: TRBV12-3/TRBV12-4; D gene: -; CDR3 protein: ASSEQGAGVGQPQH
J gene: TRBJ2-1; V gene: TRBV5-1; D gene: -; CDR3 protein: ASSLAPGPYNEQF
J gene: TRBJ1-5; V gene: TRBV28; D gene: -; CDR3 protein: ASNPGGQRNQPQH
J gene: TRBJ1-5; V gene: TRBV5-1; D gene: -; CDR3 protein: ASSLAGGQPQH
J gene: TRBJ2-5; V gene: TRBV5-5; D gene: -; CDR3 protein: ASSLGRQAGETQY
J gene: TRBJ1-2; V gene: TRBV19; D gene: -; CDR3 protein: ASRTGIGGYT
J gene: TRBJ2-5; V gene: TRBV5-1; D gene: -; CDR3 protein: ASSETAPPTQETQY
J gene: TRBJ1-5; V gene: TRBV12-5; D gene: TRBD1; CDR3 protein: ASGLGDRVGQPQH
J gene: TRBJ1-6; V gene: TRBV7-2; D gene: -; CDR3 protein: ASKRGIAGSPLH
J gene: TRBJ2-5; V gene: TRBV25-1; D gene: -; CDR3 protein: ASSAQSIETQY
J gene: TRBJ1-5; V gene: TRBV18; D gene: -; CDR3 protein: ASSELSGTRQPQH
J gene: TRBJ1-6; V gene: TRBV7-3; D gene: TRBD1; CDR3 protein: ASSLGTGLTPLH
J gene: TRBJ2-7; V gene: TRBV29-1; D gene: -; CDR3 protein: SVEEWGYEQY
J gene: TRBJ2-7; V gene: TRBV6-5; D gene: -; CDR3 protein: ASSQRLVLGYEQY
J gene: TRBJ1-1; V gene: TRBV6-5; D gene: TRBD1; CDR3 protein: ASSYLPGQGLNTEAF
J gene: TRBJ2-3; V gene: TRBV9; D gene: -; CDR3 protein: ASSARWTTQRITDTQY
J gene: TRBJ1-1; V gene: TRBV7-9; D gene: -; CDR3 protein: ASSLDLSTEAF
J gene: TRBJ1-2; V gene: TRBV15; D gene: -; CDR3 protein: ATSRDREGST
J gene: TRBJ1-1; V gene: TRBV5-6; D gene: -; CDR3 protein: ASSSRPHFEAF
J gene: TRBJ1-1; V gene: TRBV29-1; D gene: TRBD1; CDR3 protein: SGLAGGKTEAF
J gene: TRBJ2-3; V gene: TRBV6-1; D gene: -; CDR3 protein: ASKKGLPRTTDTQY
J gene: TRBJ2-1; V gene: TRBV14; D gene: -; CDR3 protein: ASSHLQGKSYNEQF
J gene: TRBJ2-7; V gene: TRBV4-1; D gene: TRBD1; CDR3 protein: ASSQVYRGQSYEQY
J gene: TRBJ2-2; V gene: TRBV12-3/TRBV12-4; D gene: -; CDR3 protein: ASTNRDGQHGELF